This T cell receptor beta chain was sequenced for a study of shared clonotypes between healthy human individuals. Study observations and caveats: Clonotypes shared by all four donors outscored non-shared clonotypes in generation probability.

Remarks on this clone: What it binds is not known.

The CDR3 is 15 residues long. Germline V gene sequence: CDR1 MDHEN, CDR2 SYDVKM. With 4 bases clipped from V and 3 bases from J, the junction kept 5 bases outside the gene matches. Clones were read by immunoSEQ multiplex PCR, and TCRdb kept only the in-frame ones, dropping some. This table has 2 million to 3 million clones, 90% to 95% appearing once. The source is a man aged 18 to 35 in good health. Some clones in this sample may be carry-over from other donors' samples. This chain connects TRBV28 to TRBJ2-1; 8 bases align to TRBD1. Sequenced material: naive CD4+ T cells from PBMCs. As to subset: CD45RA+ positively selected. Here the CDR3 DNA reads TGTGCCAGCAGTTCCAGGGGGCTTTACTACAATGAGCAGTTCTTC. It codes for CASSSRGLYYNEQFF.